The 27 T cell receptor beta chains below were found in one sample sequenced in a study of blood T cell repertoires in COVID-19. TCRdb keeps only in-frame clones here, not all; method: immunoSEQ multiplex PCR. The sample lists 200,000 to 250,000 clones, roughly 84% seen once, with 15% to 20% in the top ten. Source material: peripheral blood. These receptor sequences come from a woman over 75 with active or convalescent COVID-19.

The chain has TRBV7-9 and TRBJ2-4, with D possibly being TRBD1 (6 bases). The V gene's germline CDR1 is SEHNR and CDR2 FQNEAQ (reference sequence). This CDR3 contains 15 residues. V gave up 5 bases and J gave up 0 bases, with 11 bases separating them. CDR3 bases: TGTGCCAGCAGCCGGACAGATCTAGCCAAAAACATTCAGTACTTC. It encodes CASSRTDLAKNIQYF. Using reference TRBV7-9 and TRBJ2-4 for the parts outside the CDR3, the full variable domain is DTGVSQNPRHKITKRGQNVTFRCDPISEHNRLYWYRQTLGQGPEFLTYFQNEAQLEKSRLLSDRFSAERPKGSFSTLEIQRTEQGDSAMYLCASSRTDLAKNIQYFGAGTRLSVL.

The chain combines TRBV5-4 with TRBJ2-5, with 12 bases fitting TRBD1. In germline, CDR1 is SGHNT, CDR2 YYREEE (reference sequence). This CDR3 is 16 amino acids long. After removal of 4 bases from V and 1 base from J, the junction contained 5 bases not matched to a gene. In DNA form, the CDR3 reads TGTGCCAGCAGCAGCCGGGACAGGGGGCTCCAAGAGACCCAGTACTTC. Encoded protein: CASSSRDRGLQETQYF.

The chain combines TRBV18 with TRBJ2-3; 12 nucleotides agree with TRBD2. Per the germline V gene, CDR1 is KGHSH and CDR2 is LQKENI. The CDR3 spans 16 residues. V shed 3 bases and J 6 bases; nucleotides not matched to a gene: 7. CDR3 in DNA: TGTGCCAGCTCACCTTCGCTCACTAGCGGGGGGGATACGCAGTATTTT. As protein: CASSPSLTSGGDTQYF.

The CDR3 loop reads CASSRDSVSNQPQHF. The CDR3 region has the DNA TGTGCCAGCAGTCGCGACAGCGTTAGCAATCAGCCCCAGCATTTT. The V and J genes are TRBV2 and TRBJ1-5; tentative D call: TRBD1 (5 bases). CDR1 is SNHLY, CDR2 FYNNEI, per germline. The CDR3 sequence is 15 residues long. V was trimmed by 5 bases and J by 0 bases, leaving 11 bases between them.

The chain carries TRBV9 and TRBJ1-2; TRBD1 might be the D (5 bases). V was clipped by 1 base and J by 4 bases, with 8 bases between them. The germline V gene encodes CDR1 SGDLS and CDR2 YYNGEE. This CDR3 is 13 amino acids long. CDR3 sequence reads: CASSVRQGYGYTF. As DNA, the CDR3 is TGTGCCAGCAGCGTACGGCAGGGCTATGGCTACACCTTC. The complete variable domain, with remaining parts taken from reference TRBV9 and TRBJ1-2, reads DSGVTQTPKHLITATGQRVTLRCSPRSGDLSVYWYQQSLDQGLQFLIQYYNGEERAKGNILERFSAQQFPDLHSELNLSSLELGDSALYFCASSVRQGYGYTFGSGTRLTVV.

The genes are TRBV18 and TRBJ1-1; the D is unclear. Germline V gives CDR1 KGHSH, CDR2 LQKENI. V was cut by 4 bases and J by 6 bases, with 9 bases left in between. This CDR3 is 12 amino acids long. The CDR3 nucleotides read TGTGCCAGCTCACGCGCGGTTCCTGAAGCTTTCTTT. It is translated as CASSRAVPEAFF.

This chain connects TRBV9 to TRBJ2-3; tentatively, D is TRBD1 (6 bases). V was clipped by 4 bases and J by 11 bases, with 17 bases between them. This CDR3 region has 13 residues. In germline, CDR1 is SGDLS, CDR2 YYNGEE. The CDR3 region has the DNA TGTGCCAGCAGCCAGGGGACCGCGGAAGGGCAGTATTTT. Translated: CASSQGTAEGQYF.

As to this clone: No conserved phenylalanine or tryptophan is present at the end of the CDR3, so a read error is the likely explanation. No DNA is shown, since the ends of the CDR3 on it are uncertain; the CDR3 is the one TCRdb lists. V gene TRBV6-1 combines with J gene TRBJ1-1; whether TRBD1, the table's D call, matches the DNA was not checked. Germline V gene data show CDR1 as MNHNS and CDR2 as SASEGT. The CDR3 spans 12 residues, counting both ends. The CDR3 is CASSEGKSTGVC.

This chain joins TRBV29-1 and TRBJ1-1, with D perhaps matching TRBD1 (6 bases). Trimming pared 3 bases from V and 5 bases from J, leaving 16 bases between. The CDR3 has 14 amino acids. From germline, CDR1 is SQVTM and CDR2 ANQGSEA. The CDR3 coding sequence is TGCAGCGTTGAGTACGCGCAGGGGCGAACTGAAGCTTTCTTT. Residues: CSVEYAQGRTEAFF.

V is TRBV5-1 and J is TRBJ2-7, with 10 bases lining up with TRBD2. Germline trimming cut 4 bases from V and 0 bases from J; bases unmatched to any gene: 7. Germline loops: CDR1 SGHRS, CDR2 YFSETQ. The length of the CDR3 is 16 residues. CDR3 DNA sequence: TGCGCCAGCAGCACTGGGACTAGCGCCATCTCCTACGAGCAGTACTTC. Translated: CASSTGTSAISYEQYF.

The CDR3 spells CASETGDYGYTF. Written as DNA, the CDR3 is TGTGCCAGCGAGACAGGGGACTATGGCTACACCTTC. The rearrangement links TRBV18 to TRBJ1-2; 8 bases match TRBD1. Germline V gene data show CDR1 as KGHSH and CDR2 as LQKENI. V lost 8 bases, J lost 3 bases, and 2 bases stayed unmatched. There are 12 residues in the CDR3.

The J gene is TRBJ1-4, the V gene TRBV12-3 or TRBV12-4, with D perhaps matching TRBD1 (6 bases). The CDR3 totals 13 residues. The V end was cut by 6 bases, the J end by 7 bases, with 12 bases between. The CDR3 sequence: CASRRGASEKLFF. In nucleotides, the CDR3 is TGTGCCAGCAGGCGGGGGGCGAGTGAAAAACTGTTTTTT.

This chain joins TRBV7-2 and TRBJ1-5; no clear D gene. The CDR3 spans 13 residues. V lost 5 bases and J 5 bases, leaving 10 bases between the germline ends. CDR1 and CDR2 from the germline V gene are SGHTA and FQGNSA. The CDR3 DNA reads TGTGCCAGCAGCCTGGGCCCTGATCAGCCCCAGCATTTT. Its translation: CASSLGPDQPQHF. Based on the CDR3 plus reference TRBV7-2 and TRBJ1-5, the full variable domain is GAGVSQSPSNKVTEKGKDVELRCDPISGHTALYWYRQSLGQGLEFLIYFQGNSAPDKSGLPSDRFSAERTGGSVSTLTIQRTQQEDSAVYLCASSLGPDQPQHFGDGTRLSIL.

CDR3 in DNA: TGTGCCAGCAGCGTAGGGAGAGTAGGCGAGCAGTACTTC. Protein product: CASSVGRVGEQYF. The V call is TRBV9, the J call TRBJ2-7; unclear D gene. Deletions cut 0 bases from V and 6 bases from J, with 10 bases between. From germline, CDR1 is SGDLS and CDR2 YYNGEE. CDR3 length: 13 residues.

The chain combines TRBV27 with TRBJ1-6; the D is unclear. CDR3 size: 15 residues. Germline-derived CDR1 and CDR2 are MNHEY and SMNVEV (reference sequence). The V end was cut by 0 bases, the J end by 10 bases, with 13 bases between. The CDR3 here is CASSLSQRNGSPLHF. The CDR3 DNA is TGTGCCAGCAGTTTATCCCAACGAAACGGGTCACCCCTCCACTTT.

As regards this clone: The junction differs from germline at one of its ends, possibly a read error. The rearrangement uses TRBV7-2 and TRBJ2-5; D is possibly TRBD1 (5 bases). The CDR3 loop spans 11 amino acids. Germline CDR1 is SGHTA and CDR2 is FQGNSA. The CDR3 DNA sequence: TGTGCCAGCAGCTTAGAAGGATTACAGGACTTC. Translation gives CASSLEGLQDF.

This rearrangement joins TRBV7-9 to TRBJ2-5; TRBD2 is a possible D gene (6 bases). V was cut by 2 bases and J by 5 bases, with 15 bases left in between. Germline CDR1 reads SEHNR; CDR2 reads FQNEAQ (reference sequence). The CDR3 extends over 15 amino acids. CDR3 coding DNA: TGTGCCAGCAGCTTAACCGGGGGAAGGTTGGAGACCCAGTACTTC. Its translation: CASSLTGGRLETQYF.

The chain carries TRBV2 and TRBJ2-3; TRBD1 agrees at 7 bases. Germline trimming cut 5 bases from V and 3 bases from J; bases unmatched to any gene: 11. Germline loops: CDR1 SNHLY, CDR2 FYNNEI. The CDR3 contains 16 residues. In nucleotides, the CDR3 is TGTGCCAGCAGTTCTTCCTTACCAGGGGGAACAGATACGCAGTATTTT. This codes for CASSSSLPGGTDTQYF. The variable domain in full, completed from reference TRBV2 and TRBJ2-3, reads EPEVTQTPSHQVTQMGQEVILRCVPISNHLYFYWYRQILGQKVEFLVSFYNNEISEKSEIFDDQFSVERPDGSNFTLKIRSTKLEDSAMYFCASSSSLPGGTDTQYFGPGTRLTVL.

The table lists this clone with a count of one. The V and J genes are TRBV4-3 and TRBJ1-1; D gene ambiguous. The V end lost 4 bases, the J end lost 0 bases, and 15 bases lay between the germline ends. CDR1 is LGHNA, CDR2 YSLEER, per germline. The CDR3 extends over 16 amino acids. The CDR3 sequence is CASSPDGGVLNTEAFF. The CDR3 bases are TGCGCCAGCAGCCCGGACGGCGGGGTTCTGAACACTGAAGCTTTCTTT.

This chain joins TRBV7-2 and TRBJ2-3; unclear D gene. CDR1 is SGHTA, CDR2 FQGNSA, per germline. Trimming left V 1 base short and J 2 bases short, with 4 bases between. The CDR3 contains 13 residues. CDR3 region: CASSLVITDTQYF. The DNA of the CDR3 is TGTGCCAGCAGCTTAGTCATCACAGATACGCAGTATTTT.

The CDR3 spells CASRQDSGANVLTF. In DNA, the CDR3 is TGTGCCAGCCGACAAGACTCTGGGGCCAACGTCCTGACTTTC. V gene TRBV6-4 combines with J gene TRBJ2-6; D not resolved. The CDR3 spans 14 residues. V shed 8 bases and J shed 0 bases, with 8 bases lying between them. Germline V lookup: CDR1 MRHNA, CDR2 SNTAGT.

The chain recombines TRBV18 with TRBJ2-7, with TRBD2 matching over 12 bases. With 6 bases clipped from V and 5 bases from J, the junction kept 11 bases outside the gene matches. This CDR3 has 16 residues. CDR1 is KGHSH and CDR2 is LQKENI in the germline V gene. This CDR3 reads CASSPTRTSGIDEQYF. The DNA of the CDR3 is TGTGCCAGCTCTCCTACTCGGACTAGCGGGATAGACGAGCAGTACTTC.

In DNA, the CDR3 is TGCGCCAGCAGCCTTATCACTAGCTCCAATGAGCAGTTCTTC. Its translation: CASSLITSSNEQFF. V usage is TRBV5-1 and J usage is TRBJ2-1; maybe TRBD2 (6 bases). V shed 4 bases and J shed 6 bases, with 14 bases lying between them. This CDR3 comprises 14 residues. Germline V CDR1 and CDR2: SGHRS, YFSETQ.

This chain joins TRBV5-1 and TRBJ2-1; maybe TRBD2 (6 bases). This CDR3 is built from 15 residues. Germline V lookup: CDR1 SGHRS, CDR2 YFSETQ. V lost 4 bases and J lost 5, with 16 bases in between. CDR3 in DNA: TGCGCCAGCAGCCCGACTAGTTTGCCGAACAATGAGCAGTTCTTC. It specifies CASSPTSLPNNEQFF.

This clone showed up just a few times. CDR3 sequence: CASSSGTGHTGELFF. The CDR3 nucleotides are TGCGCCAGCAGCTCCGGGACAGGGCACACCGGGGAGCTGTTTTTT. The V and J genes are TRBV5-1 and TRBJ2-2; 9 nucleotides align to TRBD1. Germline V CDR1 and CDR2: SGHRS, YFSETQ. The CDR3 is 15 amino acids. V shed 3 bases and J 3 bases; nucleotides not matched to a gene: 3.

The chain uses TRBV7-2 and TRBJ2-3; 11 bases agree with TRBD2. The germline CDR1 and CDR2 sequences are SGHTA and FQGNSA. The length of the CDR3 is 14 residues. Trimming at V came to 1 base and at J to 8 bases, leaving 2 bases not matched to a gene. The CDR3 bases are TGTGCCAGCAGCTTAGGGCTAGCGGGGGGTACGCAGTATTTT. It codes for CASSLGLAGGTQYF.

Here the CDR3 reads CASSSAQGTYEQYF. CDR3 nucleotide sequence: TGTGCCAGCAGCTCCGCCCAGGGGACCTACGAGCAGTACTTC. V and J are TRBV6-5 and TRBJ2-7; D is perhaps TRBD1 (6 bases). The CDR3 spans 14 residues. V was trimmed by 6 bases and J by 2 bases, leaving 14 bases between them. The V gene's germline CDR1 is MNHEY and CDR2 SVGAGI.